The 24 T cell receptor beta chains below come from one sample, sequenced in a study of regulatory T cells in long-lasting Graves disease. The time point: persistent/refractory GD, antithyroid drugs over 5 years with positive TRAb. From PBMCs, RNA was extracted and then used to make the TCR library. With iRepertoire HTBI primers and Arm-PCR of CDR3 regions, TCR beta libraries were built. TCRdb processed the multiplex PCR reads anew with MiXCR; each CDR3 protein has one entry. The data show more than 650,000 distinct CDR3 sequences, with 25% to 30% seen just once and about two fifths held by the top ten. The sequenced sample was peripheral blood mononuclear cells (PBMCs), obtained when the disease was refractory, from a patient treated with antithyroid drugs. The origin of the receptors is a female donor with Graves disease.

Ten or more counts support this clonotype. The V and J genes are TRBV12-3 or TRBV12-4 and TRBJ2-7; the D is unclear. This CDR3 comprises 12 residues. V was shortened by 1 base and J by 6 bases, with 7 bases between the two germline ends. CDR3 in amino acids: CASSLGAPEQYF. The CDR3 DNA reads TGTGCCAGCAGTTTAGGGGCTCCCGAGCAGTACTTC.

Comment on this clonotype: Compared with germline, one end of the junction differs, possibly owing to a read error. The rearrangement joins TRBV7-9 to TRBJ2-6; D is possibly TRBD1 or TRBD2 (5 bases each). Per germline, CDR1 SEHNR and CDR2 FQNEAQ (reference sequence). The CDR3 runs 13 residues. The DNA for the CDR3 is TGTGCCAGCGGAGTGCGAGGGGCCAACGTCCTGATTTTC. It specifies CASGVRGANVLIF. Full variable domain (missing parts from reference TRBV7-9 and TRBJ2-6): DTGVSQNPRHKITKRGQNVTFRCDPISEHNRLYWYRQTLGQGPEFLTYFQNEAQLEKSRLLSDRFSAERPKGSFSTLEIQRTEQGDSAMYLCASGVRGANVLIFGAGSRLTVL.

This clonotype showed up many times. The rearrangement uses TRBV2 and TRBJ1-4; D uncertain. The CDR3 spans 14 residues. Germline-derived CDR1 and CDR2 are SNHLY and FYNNEI. Trimming left V 8 bases short and J 0 bases short, with 10 bases between. CDR3 coding DNA: TGTGCCAGCCTGGTCACTGCAACTAATGAAAAACTGTTTTTT. It codes for CASLVTATNEKLFF.

This clonotype was seen a handful of times. The V call is TRBV9, the J call TRBJ1-2; D not certain. Germline V gives CDR1 SGDLS, CDR2 YYNGEE. Trimming cost V 3 bases and J 1 base, with 13 bases left between them. The CDR3 runs to 15 residues. The CDR3 region has the DNA TGTGCCAGCAGCGGCTCAAGCACTCGTAACTATGGCTACACCTTC. This encodes CASSGSSTRNYGYTF. Drawing the rest from reference TRBV9 and TRBJ1-2, the complete variable domain is DSGVTQTPKHLITATGQRVTLRCSPRSGDLSVYWYQQSLDQGLQFLIQYYNGEERAKGNILERFSAQQFPDLHSELNLSSLELGDSALYFCASSGSSTRNYGYTFGSGTRLTVV.

This clonotype was picked up a small number of times. This chain uses TRBV5-1 with TRBJ1-1, with D maybe TRBD1 (6 bases). The germline V gene has CDR1 SGHRS and CDR2 YFSETQ. This CDR3 has 13 amino acids. V dropped 2 bases and J dropped 6 bases, with 11 bases sitting between them. The CDR3 DNA sequence: TGCGCCAGCAGCTTTGGGGGCTACGCTGAAGCTTTCTTT. Translating it yields CASSFGGYAEAFF.

This clonotype was picked up a small number of times. The chain is built from TRBV5-1 and TRBJ1-5, with 7 bases matching TRBD1. V lost 4 bases and J lost 3; bases outside the gene matches: 13. The CDR3 has 17 residues. Germline CDR1 is SGHRS and CDR2 is YFSETQ. The chain's CDR3 is CASSAGTVTGHNQPQHF. CDR3 sequence (DNA): TGCGCCAGCAGCGCCGGGACGGTGACAGGGCACAATCAGCCCCAGCATTTT.

The chain links TRBV5-1 to TRBJ1-1; D might be TRBD1 (5 bases). From germline, CDR1 is SGHRS and CDR2 YFSETQ. V was shortened by 6 bases and J by 4 bases, with 19 bases between the two germline ends. The CDR3 has 15 residues. The CDR3 protein is CASTPLGGGVTEAFF. The CDR3 coding sequence is TGCGCCAGCACCCCCCTGGGGGGGGGTGTCACTGAAGCTTTCTTT. Based on the CDR3 plus reference TRBV5-1 and TRBJ1-1, the full variable domain is KAGVTQTPRYLIKTRGQQVTLSCSPISGHRSVSWYQQTPGQGLQFLFEYFSETQRNKGNFPGRFSGRQFSNSRSEMNVSTLELGDSALYLCASTPLGGGVTEAFFGQGTRLTVV.

This clonotype has ten or more counts. This chain connects TRBV6-2 or TRBV6-3 to TRBJ1-4, with 10 bases that match TRBD1. Losses at the gene ends were 1 base for V and 10 bases for J; bases not matched to a gene: 6. The CDR3 totals 15 residues. Germline loops: CDR1 MNHEY, CDR2 SVGEGT. CDR3 nucleotide sequence: TGTGCCAGCAGTTACTTGGGGACAGGGGCCCCAAAACTGTTTTTT. Amino acids: CASSYLGTGAPKLFF.

This clonotype came up a few times. The CDR3 end shows no conserved phenylalanine or tryptophan, and so a read error is likely. This chain joins TRBV19 and TRBJ1-2, with D hard to call. The germline V gene has CDR1 LNHDA and CDR2 SQIVND (reference sequence). The CDR3 is 13 residues long. Trimming pared 2 bases from V and 0 bases from J, leaving 4 bases between. CDR3: CASSIITNYGYTS. The CDR3 bases are TGTGCCAGTAGTATAATTACTAACTATGGCTACACCTCC.

This clonotype was detected only a few times. The V gene is TRBV12-3 or TRBV12-4, the J gene TRBJ2-4, with D perhaps TRBD2 (7 bases). CDR3 length equals 19 residues. Trimming took off 4 bases at V and 0 bases at J, with 22 bases between the two ends. The CDR3, as DNA: TGTGCCAGCAGTTCCGGGGGGCGGGAGATCCCCCTAGCCAAAAACATTCAGTACTTC. Residues: CASSSGGREIPLAKNIQYF.

This rearrangement joins TRBV30 to TRBJ1-1; TRBD1 might be the D (6 bases). The CDR3 extends over 13 amino acids. CDR1 and CDR2 (germline): GTSNPN, SVGIG (reference sequence). The V end lost 3 bases, the J end lost 1 base, and 9 bases lay between the germline ends. CDR3 residues: CAWRGGANTEAFF. The DNA for the CDR3 is TGTGCCTGGAGGGGGGGGGCGAACACTGAAGCTTTCTTT.

The rearrangement links TRBV7-6 to TRBJ2-2; 9 nucleotides agree with TRBD2. Germline V gene data show CDR1 as SGHVS and CDR2 as FNYEAQ. CDR3 length: 17 amino acids. J gave up 0 bases and V 3 bases, and 5 bases lay outside the gene matches. DNA of the CDR3: TGTGCCAGCAGCTTCATAGCGGGGGCCTCGAACACCGGGGAGCTGTTTTTT. Protein product: CASSFIAGASNTGELFF.

CDR3 loop: CASSLVSAPTNEKLFF. The CDR3 nucleotides read TGCGCCAGCAGCTTGGTATCAGCTCCAACTAATGAAAAACTGTTTTTT. The chain uses TRBV5-1 and TRBJ1-4; no definite D call. The CDR3 spans 16 residues. Germline V CDR1 and CDR2: SGHRS, YFSETQ. V was trimmed by 0 bases and J by 0 bases, leaving 9 bases between them.

The rearrangement joins TRBV7-9 to TRBJ1-2; the D gene is possibly TRBD1 (6 bases). The CDR3 runs 16 residues. CDR1 and CDR2 (germline): SEHNR, FQNEAQ (reference sequence). The V and J ends lost 5 bases and 0 bases respectively, with 16 bases between them. The CDR3 loop is CASSPQGTTPNYGYTF. CDR3 DNA: TGTGCCAGCAGCCCGCAGGGGACGACGCCTAACTATGGCTACACCTTC.

The chain has TRBV11-2 and TRBJ1-1; TRBD1 might be the D (6 bases). This CDR3 comprises 14 residues. The ends were cut back, 1 base at V and 7 bases at J, with 13 bases in the middle. CDR1 is SGHAT, CDR2 FQNNGV, per germline. This CDR3 reads CASSLAGDIDEAFF. The CDR3 coding sequence is TGTGCCAGCAGCTTAGCCGGGGACATAGATGAAGCTTTCTTT.

On this clonotype: A read error may explain this, as a much larger clone is one base away. The rearrangement links TRBV28 to TRBJ1-5; no definite D call. V lost 0 bases and J 6 bases, leaving 15 bases between the germline ends. This CDR3 has 16 residues. Germline V gene sequence: CDR1 MDHEN, CDR2 SYDVKM. For the CDR3, the DNA is TGTGCCAGCAGTTTATGGGTCGGTGGTGGCAGTCAGCCCCAGCATTTT. Translating it yields CASSLWVGGGSQPQHF.

With regard to this clonotype: In this CDR3 the conserved last residue, phenylalanine or tryptophan, is missing, so a read error is likely. This chain links TRBV20-1 with TRBJ1-2, with D hard to call. Germline CDR1 DFQATT, CDR2 SNEGSKA (reference sequence). This CDR3 is 11 amino acids long. V lost 4 bases and J 2 bases, leaving 5 bases between the germline ends. The chain's CDR3 is CSANSNYGYTS. The CDR3 nucleotides are TGCAGTGCTAACTCAAACTATGGCTACACCTCC.

This clonotype has more than one count but fewer than ten. V and J are TRBV19 and TRBJ1-1; D gene ambiguous. Germline CDR1 and CDR2: LNHDA and SQIVND (reference sequence). This CDR3 region has 12 residues. Trimming removed 3 bases from V and 12 bases from J, with 14 bases in between. CDR3 in DNA: TGTGCCAGTAGTATCGCGGGCCGAACGACTTTCTTT. As protein: CASSIAGRTTFF.

The gene calls are TRBV15 and TRBJ1-2, with 10 bases matching TRBD1. The CDR3 loop spans 15 amino acids. Germline CDR1 is LNHNV and CDR2 is YYDKDF (reference sequence). J gave up 3 bases and V 0 bases, and 1 base lay outside the gene matches. CDR3 DNA sequence: TGTGCCACCAGCAGAGATGGGACAGGGGACTATGGCTACACCTTC. Encoded protein: CATSRDGTGDYGYTF. The variable domain in full, completed from reference TRBV15 and TRBJ1-2, reads DAMVIQNPRYQVTQFGKPVTLSCSQTLNHNVMYWYQQKSSQAPKLLFHYYDKDFNNEADTPDNFQSRRPNTSFCFLDIRSPGLGDTAMYLCATSRDGTGDYGYTFGSGTRLTVV.

The chain links TRBV19 to TRBJ2-5; 12 bases are shared with TRBD2. Germline CDR1 and CDR2: LNHDA and SQIVND (reference sequence). After removal of 8 bases from V and 2 bases from J, the junction contained 6 bases not matched to a gene. There are 15 residues in the CDR3. The CDR3 nucleotides are TGTGCCAGTCGTAGGACTAGCGGGAATCAAGAGACCCAGTACTTC. Its translation: CASRRTSGNQETQYF.

This clonotype was seen many times. The chain employs TRBV12-3 or TRBV12-4 and TRBJ2-7, with D perhaps matching TRBD1 (7 bases). V lost 7 bases and J 5 bases, leaving 18 bases between the germline ends. The CDR3 has 14 residues. CDR3 in DNA: TGTGCCAGCACCTCACAGGGGTGGGAGGACGAGCAGTACTTC. Its translation is CASTSQGWEDEQYF.

Comment on this clonotype: Relative to the germline gene, one junction end is altered; a read error may explain this. V usage is TRBV2 and J usage is TRBJ1-2, with unresolved D. From germline, CDR1 is SNHLY and CDR2 FYNNEI. The length of the CDR3 is 13 residues. CDR3 loop: CTSSEGGVYGYTF. CDR3 bases: TGTACCAGCAGTGAAGGTGGAGTTTATGGCTACACCTTC.

The chain carries TRBV6-1 and TRBJ1-2; maybe TRBD1 (6 bases). The germline CDR1 and CDR2 sequences are MNHNS and SASEGT. This CDR3 region has 13 residues. The V end lost 4 bases, the J end lost 8 bases, and 14 bases lay between the germline ends. The CDR3 protein is CASSGTVGGGYTF. The DNA for the CDR3 is TGTGCCAGCAGTGGGACAGTCGGGGGAGGCTACACCTTC.

This clonotype was seen a single time. This chain connects TRBV6-1 to TRBJ1-6; no clear D. The CDR3 extends over 14 amino acids. The V and J ends lost 8 bases and 3 bases respectively, with 11 bases between them. The germline V gene has CDR1 MNHNS and CDR2 SASEGT. This chain's CDR3 is CASYSANYNSPLHF. Written as DNA, the CDR3 is TGTGCCAGCTACTCGGCCAACTATAATTCACCCCTCCACTTT.